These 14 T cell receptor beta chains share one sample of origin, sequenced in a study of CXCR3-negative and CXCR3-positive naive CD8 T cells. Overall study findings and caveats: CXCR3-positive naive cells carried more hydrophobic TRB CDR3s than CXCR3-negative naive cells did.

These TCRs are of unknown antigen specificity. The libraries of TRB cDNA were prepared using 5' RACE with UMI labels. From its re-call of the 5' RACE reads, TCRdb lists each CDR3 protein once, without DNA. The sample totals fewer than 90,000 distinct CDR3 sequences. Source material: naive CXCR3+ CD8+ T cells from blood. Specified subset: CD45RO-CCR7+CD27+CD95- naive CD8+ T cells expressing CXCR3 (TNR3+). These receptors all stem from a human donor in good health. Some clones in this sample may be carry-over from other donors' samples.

The CDR3 spells CASSDGESDRSSYNEQFF. The genes are TRBV9 and TRBJ2-1. The CDR3 loop spans 18 amino acids. CDR1 is SGDLS, CDR2 YYNGEE, per germline.

CDR3 protein: CASSPEPGTSGLNEQFF. The chain links TRBV4-1 to TRBJ2-1; TCRdb gives TRBD2 as the D gene, but with no DNA this cannot be confirmed. The germline V gene has CDR1 MGHRA and CDR2 YSYEKL. The CDR3 consists of 17 residues.

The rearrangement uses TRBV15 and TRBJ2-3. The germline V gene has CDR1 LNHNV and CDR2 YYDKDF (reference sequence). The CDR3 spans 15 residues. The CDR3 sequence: CATSRVGTSTDTQYF.

The chain's CDR3 is CASSFGPASYGYTF. The gene calls are TRBV13 and TRBJ1-2. Germline V lookup: CDR1 PRHDT, CDR2 FYEKMQ (reference sequence). The CDR3 is 14 amino acids. Drawing the rest from reference TRBV13 and TRBJ1-2, the complete variable domain is AAGVIQSPRHLIKEKRETATLKCYPIPRHDTVYWYQQGPGQDPQFLISFYEKMQSDKGSIPDRFSAQQFSDYHSELNMSSLELGDSALYFCASSFGPASYGYTFGSGTRLTVV.

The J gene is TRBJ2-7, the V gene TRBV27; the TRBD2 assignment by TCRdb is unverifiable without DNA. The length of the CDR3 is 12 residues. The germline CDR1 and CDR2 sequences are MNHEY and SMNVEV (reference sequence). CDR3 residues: CASRTGGSEQYF.

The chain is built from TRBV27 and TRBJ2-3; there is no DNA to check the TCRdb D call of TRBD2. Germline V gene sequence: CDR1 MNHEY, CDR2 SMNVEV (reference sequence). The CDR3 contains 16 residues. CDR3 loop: CASSFGTSGTTDTQYF.

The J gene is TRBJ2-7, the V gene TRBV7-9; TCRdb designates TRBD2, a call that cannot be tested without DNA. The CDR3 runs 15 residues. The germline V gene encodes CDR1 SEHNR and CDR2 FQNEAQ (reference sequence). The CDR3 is CASSPGASTSYEQYF. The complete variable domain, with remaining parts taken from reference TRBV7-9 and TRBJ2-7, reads DTGVSQNPRHKITKRGQNVTFRCDPISEHNRLYWYRQTLGQGPEFLTYFQNEAQLEKSRLLSDRFSAERPKGSFSTLEIQRTEQGDSAMYLCASSPGASTSYEQYFGPGTRLTVT.

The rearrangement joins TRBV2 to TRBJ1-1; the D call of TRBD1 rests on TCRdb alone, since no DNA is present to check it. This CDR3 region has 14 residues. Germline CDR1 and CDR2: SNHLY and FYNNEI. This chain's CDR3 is CASKPLTGGTEAFF.

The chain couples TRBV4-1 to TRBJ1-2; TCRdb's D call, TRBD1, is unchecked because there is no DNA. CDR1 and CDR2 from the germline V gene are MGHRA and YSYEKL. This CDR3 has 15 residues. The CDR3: CASSQGDGTNYGYTF.

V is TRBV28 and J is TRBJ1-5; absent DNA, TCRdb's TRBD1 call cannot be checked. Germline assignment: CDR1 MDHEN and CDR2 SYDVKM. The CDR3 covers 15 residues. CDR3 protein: CAAKPTVLFNQPQHF.

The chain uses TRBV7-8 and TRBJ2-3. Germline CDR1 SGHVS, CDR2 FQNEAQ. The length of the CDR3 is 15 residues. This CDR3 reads CASSQALMWADTQYF.

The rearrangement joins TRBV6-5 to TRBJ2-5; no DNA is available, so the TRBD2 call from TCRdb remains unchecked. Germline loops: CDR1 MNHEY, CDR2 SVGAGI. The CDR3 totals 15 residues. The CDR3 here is CASSYSGRVKETQYF.

The CDR3 sequence is CASSSFGTPNTGELFF. This chain uses TRBV7-8 with TRBJ2-2; as DNA is missing, the TRBD1 call by TCRdb cannot be tested. Germline assignment: CDR1 SGHVS and CDR2 FQNEAQ. CDR3 size: 16 residues.

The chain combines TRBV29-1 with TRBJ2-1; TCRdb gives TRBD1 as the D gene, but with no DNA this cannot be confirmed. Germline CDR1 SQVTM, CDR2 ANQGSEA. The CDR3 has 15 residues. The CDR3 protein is CSVEDPLKPPDEQFF.